The next 30 T cell receptor beta chains were all read from a single sample in a study of shared clonotypes between healthy human individuals. Produced via immunoSEQ multiplex PCR; TCRdb's table is partial and in-frame only. The data hold nearly 2 million clones, with about 95% observed a single time. Naive CD8 cells lacked CD45RO, underwent positive selection for CCR7 and left out terminally differentiated effector memory CD45RA+ cells. The sample comprised naive CD8+ T cells sorted from blood. The receptors come from a man aged 18-30 years in good health.

This clone occurred a few times. The chain is built from TRBV11-2 and TRBJ2-4; a weak D match, TRBD1 (6 bases). Looked up from germline, CDR1 is SGHAT and CDR2 is FQNNGV. V lost 0 bases, J lost 6 bases, and 15 bases lay in between. CDR3 length: 16 residues. CDR3 coding DNA: TGTGCCAGCAGCTTAGATCCACCGGACAGTGGAAACATTCAGTACTTC. Its translation is CASSLDPPDSGNIQYF.

V usage is TRBV2 and J usage is TRBJ2-1; 10 nucleotides match TRBD1. Per germline, CDR1 SNHLY and CDR2 FYNNEI. CDR3 size: 16 residues. V dropped 6 bases and J dropped 4; count of bases not matched to a gene: 9. The CDR3 sequence is CASRSTGTGVYNEQFF. CDR3 DNA sequence: TGTGCCAGCAGGTCGACCGGGACAGGGGTATACAATGAGCAGTTCTTC.

J is TRBJ1-1 and V is TRBV5-6; D unclear. Trimming shortened V by 1 base and J by 4 bases, and 5 bases separated the two germline ends. The CDR3 sequence is 12 residues long. CDR1 and CDR2 (germline): SGHDT, YYEEEE. The CDR3 DNA sequence: TGTGCCAGCAGCTTGACACTCACTGAAGCTTTCTTT. Amino acid sequence: CASSLTLTEAFF.

The chain links TRBV6-1 to TRBJ1-5; D remains ambiguous. Trimming removed 0 bases at V and 4 bases at J, with 10 bases between. The CDR3 loop spans 15 amino acids. Germline-derived CDR1 and CDR2 are MNHNS and SASEGT. The CDR3 loop is CASSEALTVNQPQHF. The CDR3 region has the DNA TGTGCCAGCAGTGAAGCGCTAACAGTGAATCAGCCCCAGCATTTT.

The chain links TRBV6-1 to TRBJ1-1; maybe TRBD1 (6 bases). Trimming pared 1 base from V and 4 bases from J, leaving 22 bases between. There are 18 residues in the CDR3. Germline V CDR1 and CDR2: MNHNS, SASEGT. CDR3 loop: CASSEGPGHGTQGTEAFF. For the CDR3, the DNA is TGTGCCAGCAGTGAAGGCCCGGGACACGGGACGCAGGGCACTGAAGCTTTCTTT.

As DNA, the CDR3 is TGTGCCAGCAGCGGGGGAGGTAGCAATCAGCCCCAGCATTTT. Translated, it gives CASSGGGSNQPQHF. The chain recombines TRBV13 with TRBJ1-5, with a possible D match to TRBD1 (5 bases). The CDR3 has 14 residues. Germline assignment: CDR1 PRHDT and CDR2 FYEKMQ (reference sequence). V dropped 5 bases and J dropped 0 bases, with 8 bases sitting between them. Variable domain in full (rest from reference TRBV13 and TRBJ1-5): AAGVIQSPRHLIKEKRETATLKCYPIPRHDTVYWYQQGPGQDPQFLISFYEKMQSDKGSIPDRFSAQQFSDYHSELNMSSLELGDSALYFCASSGGGSNQPQHFGDGTRLSIL.

The chain uses TRBV7-9 and TRBJ1-1; D remains unclear. V was cut by 3 bases and J by 1 base, with 9 bases left in between. CDR1 and CDR2 from the germline V gene are SEHNR and FQNEAQ (reference sequence). There are 14 residues in the CDR3. CDR3: CASSLVTTNTEAFF. The CDR3 DNA reads as TGTGCCAGCAGCTTGGTAACTACGAACACTGAAGCTTTCTTT.

This clone was counted between two and nine times. The same CDR3 can be traced to other DNA sequences in this sample. This chain connects TRBV29-1 to TRBJ1-1; D ambiguous. The CDR3 contains 11 residues. CDR1 and CDR2 from the germline V gene are SQVTM and ANQGSEA. V lost 1 base to trimming and J lost 1 base, with 1 base between them. The CDR3 sequence: CSVEANTEAFF. The CDR3 DNA sequence: TGCAGCGTTGAAGCGAACACTGAAGCTTTCTTT.

The sample holds a few counts of this clone. Other DNA variants within this sample encode the same CDR3. The rearrangement links TRBV6-5 to TRBJ2-7; D remains ambiguous. CDR1 is MNHEY and CDR2 is SVGAGI in the germline V gene. This CDR3 region has 14 residues. V gave up 0 bases and J gave up 0 bases, with 6 bases separating them. DNA for the CDR3: TGTGCCAGCAGTTACTCGGCAGGCTCCTACGAGCAGTACTTC. Its protein product is CASSYSAGSYEQYF.

The rearrangement links TRBV10-1 to TRBJ2-3; 7 nucleotides line up with TRBD2. Per the germline V gene, CDR1 is WNHNN and CDR2 is SYGVQD (reference sequence). Germline trimming cut 6 bases from V and 14 bases from J; bases unmatched to any gene: 14. CDR3 length: 13 residues. CDR3 sequence reads: CASSPGVSGPSYF. CDR3 nucleotide sequence: TGCGCCAGCAGCCCCGGGGTTAGCGGGCCCTCGTATTTT.

This chain joins TRBV11-2 and TRBJ2-3, with D maybe TRBD2 (6 bases). V was trimmed by 4 bases and J by 3 bases, leaving 8 bases between them. This CDR3 has 13 amino acids. Germline CDR1 reads SGHAT; CDR2 reads FQNNGV. This chain's CDR3 is CASSSTRTDTQYF. CDR3 DNA: TGTGCCAGCAGCTCGACTAGAACAGATACGCAGTATTTT.

The chain is built from TRBV4-1 and TRBJ2-7, with D possibly matching TRBD2 (6 bases). Germline assignment: CDR1 MGHRA and CDR2 YSYEKL. The germline V and J ends were trimmed by 9 bases and 1 base, with 19 bases remaining between them. CDR3 size: 15 residues. The CDR3 reads CARGSFRGESYEQYF. The CDR3 nucleotides are TGCGCCAGAGGATCGTTTCGCGGGGAATCCTACGAGCAGTACTTC.

This clone was seen once. This chain connects TRBV27 to TRBJ2-7; 9 bases align to TRBD1. The CDR3 is 14 amino acids. Looked up from germline, CDR1 is MNHEY and CDR2 is SMNVEV (reference sequence). After removal of 6 bases from V and 3 bases from J, the junction contained 6 bases not matched to a gene. CDR3 nucleotide sequence: TGTGCCAGCAGCGAAGGGACAGGGATCTACGAGCAGTACTTC. Its protein product is CASSEGTGIYEQYF.

The rearrangement uses TRBV20-1 and TRBJ1-1; D gene ambiguous. The length of the CDR3 is 11 residues. CDR1 and CDR2 from the germline V gene are DFQATT and SNEGSKA (reference sequence). V was pared by 4 bases and J by 6 bases, with 9 bases between. The CDR3 DNA is TGCAGTGCTATGGGTGAGGCTGAAGCTTTCTTT. As protein: CSAMGEAEAFF.

The chain links TRBV9 to TRBJ1-2; no reliable D call. The CDR3 covers 11 residues. CDR1 and CDR2 from the germline V gene are SGDLS and YYNGEE. Trimming took 4 bases from V and 4 from J, leaving 5 bases between them. The CDR3 sequence: CASSNLYGYTF. As DNA, the CDR3 is TGTGCCAGCAGCAACCTCTATGGCTACACCTTC.

The chain links TRBV6-5 to TRBJ2-7; D gene uncertain. Germline V gene lookup returns CDR1 MNHEY and CDR2 SVGAGI. The CDR3 consists of 12 residues. V lost 10 bases and J 3 bases, leaving 13 bases between the germline ends. In DNA, the CDR3 is TGTGCCACCCGGACGTTCATCTACGAGCAGTACTTC. Its protein is CATRTFIYEQYF.

The V call is TRBV28, the J call TRBJ1-1, with D uncertain. The V end lost 4 bases, the J end lost 1 base, and 7 bases lay between the germline ends. The CDR3 is made up of 13 amino acids. Germline loops: CDR1 MDHEN, CDR2 SYDVKM. CDR3 DNA: TGTGCCAGCAGTTCCGGAGAGAACACTGAAGCTTTCTTT. It specifies CASSSGENTEAFF.

This chain joins TRBV10-3 and TRBJ1-3, with a weak D call TRBD1 (6 bases). V lost 2 bases to trimming and J lost 4 bases, with 15 bases between them. The CDR3 is made up of 16 amino acids. The germline V gene encodes CDR1 ENHRY and CDR2 SYGVKD. CDR3 in DNA: TGTGCCATCAGTGAGCCCGACAGGACCCCCGGAAACACCATATATTTT. This codes for CAISEPDRTPGNTIYF.

The gene calls are TRBV10-3 and TRBJ2-1; TRBD2 aligns across 7 bases. CDR3 length: 15 residues. V trimming: 2 bases; J trimming: 5 bases; junction bases outside the gene matches: 6. The germline V gene encodes CDR1 ENHRY and CDR2 SYGVKD. The CDR3 DNA is TGTGCCATCAGTGAGACCGGCCTAGCGGACAATGAGCAGTTCTTC. This gives the protein CAISETGLADNEQFF.

The rearrangement uses TRBV6-5 and TRBJ2-5, with unresolved D. Germline CDR1 is MNHEY and CDR2 is SVGAGI. The CDR3 spans 14 residues. Trimming stripped 5 bases from V and 4 bases from J, with 14 bases between. CDR3 in amino acids: CASSTSPIGETQYF. The CDR3 DNA sequence: TGTGCCAGCAGTACCTCCCCAATCGGAGAGACCCAGTACTTC.

The V call is TRBV10-1, the J call TRBJ2-7; 7 bases fit TRBD1. CDR3 size: 14 residues. The junction had 6 bases not matched to a gene; V was cut back by 5 bases and J by 2 bases. The germline V gene has CDR1 WNHNN and CDR2 SYGVQD (reference sequence). CDR3 residues: CASSISDRAYEQYF. The CDR3 DNA reads TGCGCCAGCAGTATCAGTGACAGGGCCTACGAGCAGTACTTC.

The V and J genes are TRBV7-9 and TRBJ1-6; D is ambiguous. The CDR3 is 16 residues long. Germline V lookup: CDR1 SEHNR, CDR2 FQNEAQ (reference sequence). The V end was cut by 5 bases, the J end by 6 bases, with 17 bases between. The CDR3 bases are TGTGCCAGCAGCCCGGGCCCGGGGTACGGTAATTCACCCCTCCACTTT. Translated: CASSPGPGYGNSPLHF. The full variable domain, rest sourced from reference TRBV7-9 and TRBJ1-6, is DTGVSQNPRHKITKRGQNVTFRCDPISEHNRLYWYRQTLGQGPEFLTYFQNEAQLEKSRLLSDRFSAERPKGSFSTLEIQRTEQGDSAMYLCASSPGPGYGNSPLHFGNGTRLTVT.

The chain employs TRBV28 and TRBJ1-1, with TRBD1 matching 9 bases. This CDR3 region has 15 residues. CDR1 is MDHEN and CDR2 is SYDVKM in the germline V gene. Unmatched junction bases numbered 4, after V lost 0 bases and J lost 5 bases. Here the CDR3 reads CASSLWTGGGTEAFF. CDR3 DNA sequence: TGTGCCAGCAGTTTATGGACAGGGGGAGGTACTGAAGCTTTCTTT. Looking up the rest from reference TRBV28 and TRBJ1-1 gives the full variable domain: DVKVTQSSRYLVKRTGEKVFLECVQDMDHENMFWYRQDPGLGLRLIYFSYDVKMKEKGDIPEGYSVSREKKERFSLILESASTNQTSMYLCASSLWTGGGTEAFFGQGTRLTVV.

J is TRBJ1-2 and V is TRBV27; D gene uncertain. Looked up from germline, CDR1 is MNHEY and CDR2 is SMNVEV (reference sequence). The CDR3 has 13 residues. The V gene lost 1 base and the J gene lost 6 bases, with 9 bases spanning the gap. CDR3 loop: CASSLYPAHGYTF. The CDR3 nucleotides are TGTGCCAGCAGTTTATACCCTGCTCATGGCTACACCTTC.

V gene TRBV27 combines with J gene TRBJ1-1; no clear D gene. The V gene lost 6 bases and the J gene lost 0 bases, with 5 bases spanning the gap. The CDR3 is 12 residues long. Germline CDR1 MNHEY, CDR2 SMNVEV (reference sequence). CDR3 nucleotides: TGTGCCAGCAGAGCGGTGAACACTGAAGCTTTCTTT. Protein sequence: CASRAVNTEAFF.

The V gene is TRBV9, the J gene TRBJ2-7; 9 bases line up with TRBD2. The junction had 7 bases not matched to a gene; V was cut back by 2 bases and J by 4 bases. Germline CDR1 is SGDLS and CDR2 is YYNGEE. There are 15 residues in the CDR3. CDR3: CASSVSPSGIYEQYF. In nucleotides, the CDR3 is TGTGCCAGCAGCGTCAGCCCTAGCGGGATTTACGAGCAGTACTTC.

V and J are TRBV2 and TRBJ2-1; TRBD2 agrees at 7 bases. This CDR3 has 15 amino acids. V trimming: 3 bases; J trimming: 5 bases; junction bases outside the gene matches: 7. Germline CDR1 reads SNHLY; CDR2 reads FYNNEI. In DNA, the CDR3 is TGTGCCAGCAGTGAGCGGCTAGCGGATAACAATGAGCAGTTCTTC. As protein: CASSERLADNNEQFF.

This chain connects TRBV28 to TRBJ1-1, with D uncertain. Germline V CDR1 and CDR2: MDHEN, SYDVKM. The CDR3 covers 11 residues. The V gene lost 11 bases and the J gene lost 2 bases, with 9 bases spanning the gap. The CDR3 sequence is CAEGDNTEAFF. The DNA of the CDR3 is TGTGCCGAAGGAGATAACACTGAAGCTTTCTTT.

This clone was observed once. The genes are TRBV5-6 and TRBJ1-6; maybe TRBD1 (5 bases). Germline V gives CDR1 SGHDT, CDR2 YYEEEE. The V and J ends lost 4 bases and 13 bases respectively, with 15 bases between them. This CDR3 has 13 residues. CDR3 sequence: CASSQSRGMPLHF. For the CDR3, the DNA is TGTGCCAGCAGCCAATCGCGGGGGATGCCCCTCCACTTT. The whole variable domain, filled in from reference TRBV5-6 and TRBJ1-6, reads DAGVTQSPTHLIKTRGQQVTLRCSPKSGHDTVSWYQQALGQGPQFIFQYYEEEERQRGNFPDRFSGHQFPNYSSELNVNALLLGDSALYLCASSQSRGMPLHFGNGTRLTVT.

Only one count was recorded for this clone. The rearrangement uses TRBV7-2 and TRBJ2-1, with TRBD2 identical over 13 bases. The junction had 5 bases not matched to a gene; V was cut back by 7 bases and J by 5 bases. The germline V gene has CDR1 SGHTA and CDR2 FQGNSA. The CDR3 is made up of 15 amino acids. The CDR3 sequence: CASTTTSGRDNEQFF. CDR3 DNA: TGTGCCAGCACCACTACTAGCGGGAGGGACAATGAGCAGTTCTTC.